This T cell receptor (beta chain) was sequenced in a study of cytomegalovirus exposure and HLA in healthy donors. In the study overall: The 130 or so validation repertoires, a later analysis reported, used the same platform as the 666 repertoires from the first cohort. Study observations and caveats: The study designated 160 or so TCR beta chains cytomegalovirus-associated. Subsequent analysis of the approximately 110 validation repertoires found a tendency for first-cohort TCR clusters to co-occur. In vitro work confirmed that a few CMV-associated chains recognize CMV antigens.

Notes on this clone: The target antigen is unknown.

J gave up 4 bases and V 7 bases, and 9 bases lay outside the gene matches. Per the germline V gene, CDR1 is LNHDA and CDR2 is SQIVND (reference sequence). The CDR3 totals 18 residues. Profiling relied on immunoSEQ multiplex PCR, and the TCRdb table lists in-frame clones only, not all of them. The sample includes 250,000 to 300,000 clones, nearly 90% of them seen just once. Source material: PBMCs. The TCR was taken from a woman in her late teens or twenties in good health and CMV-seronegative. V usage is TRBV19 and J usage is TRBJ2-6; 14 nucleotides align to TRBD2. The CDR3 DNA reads TGTGCCAGTATAAGGACTAGCGGGGGGCCGTCGGGGGCCAACGTCCTGACTTTC. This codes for CASIRTSGGPSGANVLTF.